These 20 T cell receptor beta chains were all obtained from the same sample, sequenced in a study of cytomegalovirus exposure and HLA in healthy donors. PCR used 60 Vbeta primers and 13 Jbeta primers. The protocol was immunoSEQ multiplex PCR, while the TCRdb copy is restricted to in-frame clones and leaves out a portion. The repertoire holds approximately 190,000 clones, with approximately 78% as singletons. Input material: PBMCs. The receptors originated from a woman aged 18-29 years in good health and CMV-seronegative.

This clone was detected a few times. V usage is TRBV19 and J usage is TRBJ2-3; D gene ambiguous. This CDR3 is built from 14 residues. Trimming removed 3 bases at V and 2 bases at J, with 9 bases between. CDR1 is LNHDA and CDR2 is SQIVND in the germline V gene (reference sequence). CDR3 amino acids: CASSIYVLTDTQYF. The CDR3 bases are TGTGCCAGTAGTATTTACGTACTCACAGATACGCAGTATTTT.

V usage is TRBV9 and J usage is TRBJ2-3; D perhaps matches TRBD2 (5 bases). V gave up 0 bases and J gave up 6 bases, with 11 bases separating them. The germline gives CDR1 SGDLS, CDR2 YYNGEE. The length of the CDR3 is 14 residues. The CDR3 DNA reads TGTGCCAGCAGCGTAGGGAGGCCGGAGGATACGCAGTATTTT. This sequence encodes CASSVGRPEDTQYF. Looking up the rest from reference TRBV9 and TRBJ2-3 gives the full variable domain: DSGVTQTPKHLITATGQRVTLRCSPRSGDLSVYWYQQSLDQGLQFLIQYYNGEERAKGNILERFSAQQFPDLHSELNLSSLELGDSALYFCASSVGRPEDTQYFGPGTRLTVL.

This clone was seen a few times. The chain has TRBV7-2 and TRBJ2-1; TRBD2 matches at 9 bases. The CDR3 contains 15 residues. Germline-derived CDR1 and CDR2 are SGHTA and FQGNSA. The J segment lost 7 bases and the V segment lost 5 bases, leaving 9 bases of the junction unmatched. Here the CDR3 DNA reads TGTGCCAGCAGCAGGATTAGCGGGAGCATTAATGAGCAGTTCTTC. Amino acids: CASSRISGSINEQFF.

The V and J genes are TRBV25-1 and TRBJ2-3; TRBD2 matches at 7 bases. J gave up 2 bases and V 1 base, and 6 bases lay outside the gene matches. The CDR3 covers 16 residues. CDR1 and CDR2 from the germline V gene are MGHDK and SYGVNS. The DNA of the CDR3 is TGTGCCAGCAGTGAATGGGAAGGGACTAACACAGATACGCAGTATTTT. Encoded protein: CASSEWEGTNTDTQYF.

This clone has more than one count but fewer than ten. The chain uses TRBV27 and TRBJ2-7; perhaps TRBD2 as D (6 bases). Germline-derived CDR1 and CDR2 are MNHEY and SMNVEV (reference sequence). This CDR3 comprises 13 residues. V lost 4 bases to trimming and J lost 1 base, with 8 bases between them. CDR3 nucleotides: TGTGCCAGCAGTTCCGCGGGGTCCTACGAGCAGTACTTC. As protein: CASSSAGSYEQYF.

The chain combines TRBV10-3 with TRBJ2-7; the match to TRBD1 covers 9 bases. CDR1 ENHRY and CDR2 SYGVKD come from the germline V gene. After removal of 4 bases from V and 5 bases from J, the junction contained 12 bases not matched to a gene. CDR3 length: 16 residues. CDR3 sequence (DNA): TGTGCCATCAGTGGGGGGACAGGGTTGATCTACGACGAGCAGTACTTC. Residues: CAISGGTGLIYDEQYF.

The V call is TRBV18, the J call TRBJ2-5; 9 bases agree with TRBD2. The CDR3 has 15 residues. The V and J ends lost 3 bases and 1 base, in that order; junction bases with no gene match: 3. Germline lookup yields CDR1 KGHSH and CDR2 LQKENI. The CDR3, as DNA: TGTGCCAGCTCACCTGCTAGCGGGGCCCAAGAGACCCAGTACTTC. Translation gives CASSPASGAQETQYF.

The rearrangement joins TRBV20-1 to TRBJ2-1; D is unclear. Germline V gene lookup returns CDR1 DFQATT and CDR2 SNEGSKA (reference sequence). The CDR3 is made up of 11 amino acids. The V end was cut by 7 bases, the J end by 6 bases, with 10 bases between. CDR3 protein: CSGPESNEQFF. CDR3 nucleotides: TGCAGTGGCCCGGAGAGCAATGAGCAGTTCTTC.

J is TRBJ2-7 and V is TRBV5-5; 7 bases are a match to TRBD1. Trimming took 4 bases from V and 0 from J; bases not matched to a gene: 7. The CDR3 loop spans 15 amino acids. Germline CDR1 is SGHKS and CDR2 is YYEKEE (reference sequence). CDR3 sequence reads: CASSPLDRSSYEQYF. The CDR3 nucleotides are TGTGCCAGCAGCCCCTTGGACAGGAGCTCCTACGAGCAGTACTTC.

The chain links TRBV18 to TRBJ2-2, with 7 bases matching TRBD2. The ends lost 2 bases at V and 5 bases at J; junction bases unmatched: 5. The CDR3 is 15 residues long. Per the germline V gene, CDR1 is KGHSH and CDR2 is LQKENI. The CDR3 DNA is TGTGCCAGCTCACCAGCGCGGGGGAAGACCGGGGAGCTGTTTTTT. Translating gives CASSPARGKTGELFF. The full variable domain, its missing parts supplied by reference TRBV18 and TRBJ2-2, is NAGVMQNPRHLVRRRGQEARLRCSPMKGHSHVYWYRQLPEEGLKFMVYLQKENIIDESGMPKERFSAEFPKEGPSILRIQQVVRGDSAAYFCASSPARGKTGELFFGEGSRLTVL.

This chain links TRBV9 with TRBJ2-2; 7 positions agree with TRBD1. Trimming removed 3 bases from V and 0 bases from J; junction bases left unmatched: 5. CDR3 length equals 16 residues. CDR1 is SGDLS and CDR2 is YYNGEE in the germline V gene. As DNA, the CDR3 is TGTGCCAGCAGCGCGTCGACAGGGTCGAACACCGGGGAGCTGTTTTTT. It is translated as CASSASTGSNTGELFF.

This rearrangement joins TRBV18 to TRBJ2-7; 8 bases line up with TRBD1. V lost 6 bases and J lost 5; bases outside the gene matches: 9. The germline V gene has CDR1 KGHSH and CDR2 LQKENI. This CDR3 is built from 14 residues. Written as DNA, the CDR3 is TGTGCCAGCTCTCCTGGACAGGGTCCCCACGAGCAGTACTTC. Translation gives CASSPGQGPHEQYF. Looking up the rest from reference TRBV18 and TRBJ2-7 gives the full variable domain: NAGVMQNPRHLVRRRGQEARLRCSPMKGHSHVYWYRQLPEEGLKFMVYLQKENIIDESGMPKERFSAEFPKEGPSILRIQQVVRGDSAAYFCASSPGQGPHEQYFGPGTRLTVT.

The CDR3 region is CASSPPRWSPGANVLTF. The CDR3 bases are TGTGCCAGCAGTCCCCCTCGGTGGTCCCCTGGGGCCAACGTCCTGACTTTC. The chain recombines TRBV27 with TRBJ2-6; no definite D call. V was trimmed by 5 bases and J by 2 bases, leaving 16 bases between them. CDR1 is MNHEY, CDR2 SMNVEV, per germline (reference sequence). CDR3 size: 17 residues.

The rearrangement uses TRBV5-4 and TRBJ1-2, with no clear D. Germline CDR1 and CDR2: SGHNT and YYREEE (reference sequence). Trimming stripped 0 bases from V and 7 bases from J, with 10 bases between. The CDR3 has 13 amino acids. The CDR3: CASSLDRGSGYTF. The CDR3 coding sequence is TGTGCCAGCAGCTTGGATCGGGGATCTGGCTACACCTTC.

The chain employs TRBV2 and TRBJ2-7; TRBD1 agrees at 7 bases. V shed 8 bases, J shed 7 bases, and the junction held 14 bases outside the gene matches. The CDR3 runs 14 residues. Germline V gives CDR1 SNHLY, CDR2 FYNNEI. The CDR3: CASFDRATRREQYF. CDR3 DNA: TGTGCCAGCTTTGACAGGGCCACGAGGAGGGAGCAGTACTTC.

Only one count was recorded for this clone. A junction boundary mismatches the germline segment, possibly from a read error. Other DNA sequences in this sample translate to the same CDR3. Here the CDR3 reads CSARAGGEQFF. The CDR3 DNA follows: TGTAGTGCTAGAGCCGGGGGAGAGCAGTTCTTC. This chain joins TRBV20-1 and TRBJ2-1, with D maybe TRBD2 (6 bases). Germline CDR1 DFQATT, CDR2 SNEGSKA (reference sequence). The CDR3 is 11 amino acids.

The DNA of the CDR3 is TGTGCCAGCAGTTACTCTGGCGGTTTTCAGCCCCAGCATTTT. Protein sequence: CASSYSGGFQPQHF. The chain couples TRBV6-5 to TRBJ1-5, with unresolved D. Germline-derived CDR1 and CDR2 are MNHEY and SVGAGI. V lost 0 bases, J lost 6 bases, and 9 bases lay in between. CDR3 size: 14 residues.

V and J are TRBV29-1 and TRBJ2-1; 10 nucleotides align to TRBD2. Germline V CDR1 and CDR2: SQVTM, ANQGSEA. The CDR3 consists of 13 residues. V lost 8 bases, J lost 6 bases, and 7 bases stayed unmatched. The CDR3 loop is CSPTSGIPNEQFF. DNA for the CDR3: TGCAGCCCTACTAGCGGGATTCCCAATGAGCAGTTCTTC.

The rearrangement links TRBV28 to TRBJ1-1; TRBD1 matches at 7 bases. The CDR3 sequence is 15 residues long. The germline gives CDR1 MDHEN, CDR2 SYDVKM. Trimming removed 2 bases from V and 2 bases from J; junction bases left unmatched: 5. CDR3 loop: CASSLTTGVNTEAFF. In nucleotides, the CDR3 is TGTGCCAGCAGTTTAACTACAGGGGTTAACACTGAAGCTTTCTTT.

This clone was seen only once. CDR3 region: CASSLAGISGVIAYEQYF. The CDR3 DNA reads TGTGCCAGCAGCTTAGCGGGGATTAGCGGGGTCATCGCCTACGAGCAGTACTTC. The chain couples TRBV7-2 to TRBJ2-7, with 8 positions matching TRBD2. The ends lost 0 bases at V and 2 bases at J; junction bases unmatched: 12. The CDR3 length is 18 residues. Germline CDR1 and CDR2: SGHTA and FQGNSA. The full variable domain, with the rest looked up from reference TRBV7-2 and TRBJ2-7, is GAGVSQSPSNKVTEKGKDVELRCDPISGHTALYWYRQSLGQGLEFLIYFQGNSAPDKSGLPSDRFSAERTGGSVSTLTIQRTQQEDSAVYLCASSLAGISGVIAYEQYFGPGTRLTVT.